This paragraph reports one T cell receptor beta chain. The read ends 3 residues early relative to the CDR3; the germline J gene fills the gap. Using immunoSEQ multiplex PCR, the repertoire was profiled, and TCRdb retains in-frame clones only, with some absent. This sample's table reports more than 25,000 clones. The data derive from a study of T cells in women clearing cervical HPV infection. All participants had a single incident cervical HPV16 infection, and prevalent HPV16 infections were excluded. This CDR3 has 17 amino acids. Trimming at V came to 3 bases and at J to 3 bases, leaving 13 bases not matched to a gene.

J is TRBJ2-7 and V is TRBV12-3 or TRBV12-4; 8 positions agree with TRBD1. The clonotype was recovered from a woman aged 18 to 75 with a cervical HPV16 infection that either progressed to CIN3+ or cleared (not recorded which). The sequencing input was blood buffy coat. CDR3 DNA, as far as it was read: TGTGCCAGCAGTTTCCACTGGACAGGGAGGAATGTCTACGAG. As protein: CASSFHWTGRNVYE. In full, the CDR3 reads CASSFHWTGRNVYEQYF.